This TCR beta chain emerged from a study of blood T cells in healthy people across ages. Findings and limits, study-wide: Aged donors had fewer naive CD4+ cells and lower diversity than long-lived donors.

The CDR3 consists of 15 residues. The V end was cut by 4 bases, the J end by 2 bases, with 11 bases between. Germline CDR1 and CDR2: SGHVS and FNYEAQ. Primed by a sample-barcoded 5' primer and a J-beta primer mix, a second PCR proceeded for roughly 6 to 12 cycles. Each cDNA molecule received a tag from a template-switch adaptor that had 12 random nucleotides. TCRdb fed the 5' RACE reads into MiXCR, producing one record per CDR3 protein. The sample lists roughly 800,000 distinct CDR3 sequences, roughly 64% occurring once. On this clonotype itself: Its specificity is not known.

The source material was blood. The rearrangement joins TRBV7-6 to TRBJ1-4; D gene ambiguous. The origin of this receptor is a man younger than 40 in good health. CDR3: CASSSVFSTNEKLFF. CDR3 DNA: TGTGCCAGCAGCTCCGTCTTTTCGACTAATGAAAAACTGTTTTTT.